Detailed here is one TCR beta chain. A junction boundary mismatches the germline segment, possibly from a read error. RNA transcripts served as the template for amplifying TCR beta CDR3 regions. First-round RT-PCR targeting the TCR CDR3 was performed with the HTBI primer set. TCRdb processed the multiplex PCR reads anew with MiXCR; each CDR3 protein has one entry. The profile shows approximately 530,000 distinct CDR3 sequences, 16% of them singletons. This entry comes from a study of T cells in Graves' hyperthyroidism and ophthalmopathy. From germline, CDR1 is SGHTA and CDR2 FQGNSA. This CDR3 region has 16 residues.

Sequencing used blood. The receptor's source is a woman aged 18 to 35 with Graves' hyperthyroidism. V is TRBV7-2 and J is TRBJ2-5; 12 positions match TRBD2. The CDR3 bases are TGTGCCAGCAGCCTAGCGGGGGGGCGGCAGTCCGGGACCCAGTACTTC. The encoded protein is CASSLAGGRQSGTQYF. Full variable domain (missing parts from reference TRBV7-2 and TRBJ2-5): GAGVSQSPSNKVTEKGKDVELRCDPISGHTALYWYRQSLGQGLEFLIYFQGNSAPDKSGLPSDRFSAERTGGSVSTLTIQRTQQEDSAVYLCASSLAGGRQSGTQYFGPGTRLLVL.